These 16 T cell receptor beta chains originate from one sample sequenced in a study of blood T cell repertoires in COVID-19. Using immunoSEQ multiplex PCR, the repertoire was profiled, and TCRdb retains in-frame clones only, with some absent. The repertoire has around 250,000 clones, roughly 90% of them found once; the top ten carry 2.5% to 3%. Input material: PBMCs or T cells enriched from blood (not recorded which). The source of these receptors is a man aged 40-50 years who had been exposed to COVID-19.

The V gene is TRBV29-1, the J gene TRBJ1-2; no firm D call. The germline CDR1 and CDR2 sequences are SQVTM and ANQGSEA. With 3 bases removed from V and 5 bases from J, the gap between germline ends came to 19 bases. CDR3 size: 15 residues. CDR3 amino acids: CSVEAWASLEYGYTF. Here the CDR3 DNA reads TGCAGCGTTGAGGCATGGGCGTCGTTGGAATATGGCTACACCTTC.

V is TRBV10-3 and J is TRBJ2-7; D is possibly TRBD2 (5 bases). V gave up 11 bases and J gave up 1 base, with 9 bases separating them. The CDR3 runs to 11 residues. Germline V gene sequence: CDR1 ENHRY, CDR2 SYGVKD. Written as DNA, the CDR3 is TGTGCCGTCCGGGATTCCTACGAGCAGTACTTC. It specifies CAVRDSYEQYF.

The J gene is TRBJ1-5, the V gene TRBV19; the D gene is possibly TRBD1 (6 bases). The CDR3 runs to 16 residues. The V gene lost 4 bases and the J gene lost 4 bases, with 17 bases spanning the gap. The germline gives CDR1 LNHDA, CDR2 SQIVND (reference sequence). CDR3 nucleotides: TGTGCCAGTAGTACACCACAGGGTCATAGTAATCAGCCCCAGCATTTT. Residues: CASSTPQGHSNQPQHF.

The V gene is TRBV5-1, the J gene TRBJ2-5; D possibly corresponds to TRBD1 (6 bases). Trimming took off 1 base at V and 2 bases at J, with 12 bases between the two ends. This CDR3 is built from 15 residues. Germline assignment: CDR1 SGHRS and CDR2 YFSETQ. The CDR3 protein is CASSLYGQSQETQYF. The CDR3, as DNA: TGCGCCAGCAGCTTGTACGGACAGTCTCAAGAGACCCAGTACTTC.

V gene TRBV12-3 or TRBV12-4 combines with J gene TRBJ2-1, with D uncertain. This CDR3 region has 13 residues. Trimming cost V 6 bases and J 5 bases, with 11 bases left between them. CDR3 amino acids: CASSRDGNNEQFF. The CDR3 nucleotides are TGTGCCAGCAGCCGCGATGGTAACAATGAGCAGTTCTTC.

DNA of the CDR3: TGTGCCACCAGTGAACATTCAGGGGGAAGGGGCGGGAGGGCAATATTCTTTGCCTACGAGCAGTACTTC. Protein sequence: CATSEHSGGRGGRAIFFAYEQYF. This sequence joins TRBV24-1 and TRBJ2-7; 9 nucleotides agree with TRBD2. The CDR3 consists of 23 residues. The germline V gene encodes CDR1 KGHDR and CDR2 SFDVKD. The ends lost 4 bases at V and 2 bases at J; junction bases unmatched: 29.

CDR3 in amino acids: CASLPQGGTEAFF. Here the CDR3 DNA reads TGTGCCAGCCTTCCTCAGGGAGGCACTGAAGCTTTCTTT. The chain carries TRBV27 and TRBJ1-1; TRBD1 might be the D (5 bases). The CDR3 is 13 amino acids. Germline V CDR1 and CDR2: MNHEY, SMNVEV (reference sequence). Trimming left V 8 bases short and J 4 bases short, with 14 bases between.

The chain carries TRBV4-2 and TRBJ2-1; 7 bases are a match to TRBD2. The germline CDR1 and CDR2 sequences are LGHNA and YNFKEQ. The CDR3 totals 16 residues. The ends lost 1 base at V and 2 bases at J; junction bases unmatched: 5. This CDR3 is CASSQVGGSAYNEQFF. CDR3 DNA: TGTGCCAGCAGCCAAGTGGGCGGGAGCGCCTACAATGAGCAGTTCTTC.

The chain employs TRBV18 and TRBJ2-1, with 13 positions matching TRBD2. Losses at the gene ends were 0 bases for V and 9 bases for J; bases not matched to a gene: 8. Per germline, CDR1 KGHSH and CDR2 LQKENI. CDR3 length equals 17 residues. The CDR3 protein is CASSPPEGLAGRAEQFF. As DNA, the CDR3 is TGTGCCAGCTCACCACCCGAGGGACTAGCGGGAAGGGCTGAGCAGTTCTTC.

The V gene is TRBV27, the J gene TRBJ1-1; 7 nucleotides line up with TRBD1. From germline, CDR1 is MNHEY and CDR2 SMNVEV (reference sequence). V trimming: 5 bases; J trimming: 4 bases; junction bases outside the gene matches: 10. The CDR3 has 15 residues. CDR3 DNA sequence: TGTGCCAGCAGTCCACGACAGGGACTTGGCACTGAAGCTTTCTTT. This encodes CASSPRQGLGTEAFF.

This chain links TRBV7-2 with TRBJ2-1; 12 nucleotides align to TRBD2. This CDR3 has 16 residues. Germline V lookup: CDR1 SGHTA, CDR2 FQGNSA. With 5 bases clipped from V and 8 bases from J, the junction kept 10 bases outside the gene matches. The chain's CDR3 is CASSQRTSGIAYEQFF. The CDR3 DNA is TGTGCCAGCAGCCAGCGGACTAGCGGGATAGCGTATGAGCAGTTCTTC.

The chain couples TRBV4-3 to TRBJ1-3; possible D gene TRBD1, 5 bases. The CDR3 loop spans 15 amino acids. CDR1 and CDR2 (germline): LGHNA, YSLEER. Between the trimmed V and J ends, which lost 5 bases and 0 bases, there was a span of 11 bases. CDR3 nucleotides: TGCGCCAGCAGCTCCACACAGGACTCTGGAAACACCATATATTTT. It yields the protein CASSSTQDSGNTIYF.

The chain couples TRBV10-3 to TRBJ2-1; 7 bases align to TRBD2. Germline V lookup: CDR1 ENHRY, CDR2 SYGVKD. V lost 0 bases to trimming and J lost 5 bases; unmatched junction nucleotides: 10. The CDR3 spans 17 residues. CDR3 coding DNA: TGTGCCATCAGTGAGTCGAAGAGCGGGATACCTGACAATGAGCAGTTCTTC. It specifies CAISESKSGIPDNEQFF.

V usage is TRBV27 and J usage is TRBJ2-7; 7 bases fit TRBD2. The CDR3 spans 14 residues. Germline V lookup: CDR1 MNHEY, CDR2 SMNVEV (reference sequence). Losses at the gene ends were 3 bases for V and 2 bases for J; bases not matched to a gene: 4. CDR3 sequence (DNA): TGTGCCAGCAGTTTTACTAGCGAAACCTACGAGCAGTACTTC. Protein sequence: CASSFTSETYEQYF.

This chain connects TRBV20-1 to TRBJ2-7; D unclear. Trimming took off 3 bases at V and 5 bases at J, with 14 bases between the two ends. This CDR3 region has 13 residues. Germline V gene data show CDR1 as DFQATT and CDR2 as SNEGSKA (reference sequence). The CDR3 loop reads CSASTPTYHEQYF. Here the CDR3 DNA reads TGCAGTGCTAGTACTCCAACCTACCACGAGCAGTACTTC.

This sequence joins TRBV30 and TRBJ1-1; D is possibly TRBD1 (6 bases). This CDR3 has 13 residues. CDR1 is GTSNPN, CDR2 SVGIG, per germline (reference sequence). Between the trimmed V and J ends, which lost 5 bases and 1 base, there was a span of 11 bases. As DNA, the CDR3 is TGTGCCTGGGGGGGACATCCGAACACTGAAGCTTTCTTT. This encodes CAWGGHPNTEAFF.